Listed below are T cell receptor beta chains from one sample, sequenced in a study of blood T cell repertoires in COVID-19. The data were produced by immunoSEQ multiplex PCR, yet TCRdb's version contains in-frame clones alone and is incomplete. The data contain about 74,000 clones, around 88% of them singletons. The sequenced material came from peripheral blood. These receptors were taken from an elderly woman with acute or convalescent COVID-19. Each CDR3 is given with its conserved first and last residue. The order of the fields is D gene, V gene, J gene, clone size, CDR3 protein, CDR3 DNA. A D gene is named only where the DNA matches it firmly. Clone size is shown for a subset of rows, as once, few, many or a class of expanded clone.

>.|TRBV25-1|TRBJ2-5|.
CASSEYKGIQETQYF
TGTGCCAGCAGTGAATATAAGGGGATCCAAGAGACCCAGTACTTC
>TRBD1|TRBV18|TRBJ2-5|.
CASSPGTGRSAYQETQYF
TGTGCCAGCTCACCTGGGACAGGGAGATCCGCGTACCAAGAGACCCAGTACTTC
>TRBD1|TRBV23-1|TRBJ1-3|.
CASSQSGQGSWNTIYF
TGCGCCAGCAGTCAATCGGGACAGGGGAGCTGGAACACCATATATTTT
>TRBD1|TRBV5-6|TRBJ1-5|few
CASSSGQDSQPQHF
TGTGCCAGCAGCTCGGGACAGGATAGTCAGCCCCAGCATTTT
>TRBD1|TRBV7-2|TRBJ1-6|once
CASRSPGQGKNSPLHF
TGTGCCAGCAGGTCACCGGGACAGGGGAAAAATTCACCCCTCCACTTT
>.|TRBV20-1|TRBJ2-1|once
CSARTHNEQFF
TGCAGTGCAAGGACTCACAATGAGCAGTTCTTC
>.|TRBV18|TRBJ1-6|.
CASSQDSSSYNSPLHF
TGTGCCAGCTCACAGGACAGTAGCTCCTATAATTCACCCCTCCACTTT
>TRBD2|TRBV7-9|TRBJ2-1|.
CASSRLAGGPSDNEQFF
TGTGCCAGCAGCCGACTAGCGGGAGGGCCCAGCGACAATGAGCAGTTCTTC
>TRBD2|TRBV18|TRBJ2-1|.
CASIPGLAAGEQFF
TGTGCCAGCATACCGGGACTAGCGGCGGGTGAGCAGTTCTTC
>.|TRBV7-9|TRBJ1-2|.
CASSFVAANYGYTF
TGTGCCAGCAGCTTTGTGGCAGCTAACTATGGCTACACCTTC
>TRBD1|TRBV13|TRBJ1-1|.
CASSWTGTGGNTEAFF
TGTGCCAGCAGCTGGACCGGGACAGGGGGAAACACTGAAGCTTTCTTT
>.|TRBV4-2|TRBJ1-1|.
CASSNEEDTEAFF
TGTGCCAGCAGCAATGAGGAGGACACTGAAGCTTTCTTT
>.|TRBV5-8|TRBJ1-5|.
CASGLNPRSNQPQHF
TGTGCCAGCGGACTTAACCCGAGGAGCAATCAGCCCCAGCATTTT
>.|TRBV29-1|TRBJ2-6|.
CSPPARGLWTGANVLTF
TGCAGCCCACCAGCTCGGGGGTTGTGGACTGGGGCCAACGTCCTGACTTTC
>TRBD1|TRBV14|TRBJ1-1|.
CASSPRQGGIAFF
TGTGCCAGCAGCCCGCGACAGGGGGGGATAGCTTTCTTT
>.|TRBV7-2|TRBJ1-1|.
CASSPRDRPSEAFF
TGTGCCAGCAGCCCACGAGACAGGCCTAGTGAAGCTTTCTTT
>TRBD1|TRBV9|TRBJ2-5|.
CASSPRTGRETQYF
TGTGCCAGCAGCCCCCGGACAGGGAGAGAGACCCAGTACTTC
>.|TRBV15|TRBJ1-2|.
CATSRGGGNYGYTF
TGTGCCACCAGCAGAGGGGGAGGGAACTATGGCTACACCTTC
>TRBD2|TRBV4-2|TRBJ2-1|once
CASRIGLAAHEQFF
TGTGCCAGCAGGATCGGACTAGCGGCACATGAGCAGTTCTTC
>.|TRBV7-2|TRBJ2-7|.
CASSLGGLYYEQYF
TGTGCCAGCAGCTTAGGTGGCTTATACTACGAGCAGTACTTC
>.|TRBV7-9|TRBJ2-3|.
CASSQWATSTDTQYF
TGTGCCAGCAGCCAATGGGCCACTAGCACAGATACGCAGTATTTT
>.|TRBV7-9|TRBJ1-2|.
CASSEPIGVGYTF
TGTGCCAGCAGCGAACCCATCGGGGTTGGCTACACCTTC
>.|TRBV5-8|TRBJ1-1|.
CASSLVSRRNTEAFF
TGTGCCAGCAGCTTGGTATCACGGAGGAACACTGAAGCTTTCTTT
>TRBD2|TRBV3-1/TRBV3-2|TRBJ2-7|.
CASSQAGGEQYF
TGTGCCAGCAGCCAAGCCGGGGGGGAGCAGTACTTC
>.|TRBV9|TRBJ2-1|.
CASSETAYNEQFF
TGTGCCAGCAGCGAGACTGCCTACAATGAGCAGTTCTTC
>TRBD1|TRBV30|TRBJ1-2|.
CAWTLTGNYGYTF
TGTGCCTGGACCCTGACAGGGAACTATGGCTACACCTTC
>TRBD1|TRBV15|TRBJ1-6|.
CATSSQTGNSPLHF
TGTGCCACCAGCTCACAGACAGGGAATTCACCCCTCCACTTT
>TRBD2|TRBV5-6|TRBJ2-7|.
CASPGLAGQSSYEQYF
TGTGCCAGCCCGGGACTAGCGGGTCAAAGCTCCTACGAGCAGTACTTC
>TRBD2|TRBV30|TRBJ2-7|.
CAWSAYLAGGGEQYF
TGTGCCTGGAGCGCATATCTAGCGGGAGGGGGTGAGCAGTACTTC
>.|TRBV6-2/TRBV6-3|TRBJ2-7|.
CASSDLQDPPSSEQYF
TGTGCCAGCAGCGATCTACAGGACCCCCCCTCCTCCGAGCAGTACTTC
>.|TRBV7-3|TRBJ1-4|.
CASSNRVYEKLFF
TGTGCCAGCAGCAACAGGGTGTACGAAAAACTGTTTTTT
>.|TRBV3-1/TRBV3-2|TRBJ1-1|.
CASSQNGRGTEAFF
TGTGCCAGCAGCCAAAACGGCAGAGGAACTGAAGCTTTCTTT
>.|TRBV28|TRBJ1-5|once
CATTAAGSNQPQHF
TGTGCCACCACAGCTGCCGGAAGCAATCAGCCCCAGCATTTT
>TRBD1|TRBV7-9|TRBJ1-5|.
CASSRGTGGRGNQPQHF
TGTGCCAGCAGCCGAGGGACAGGGGGCAGAGGAAATCAGCCCCAGCATTTT
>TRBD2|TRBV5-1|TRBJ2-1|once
CASSPSTSGRGDEQFF
TGCGCCAGCAGCCCCAGCACTAGCGGGAGGGGGGATGAGCAGTTCTTC
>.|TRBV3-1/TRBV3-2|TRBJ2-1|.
CASSQEGTGFYNEQFF
TGTGCCAGCAGCCAAGAGGGGACTGGATTCTACAATGAGCAGTTCTTC
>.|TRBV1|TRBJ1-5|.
CTAPQTVDQPQHF
TGCACCGCCCCCCAAACGGTGGATCAGCCCCAGCATTTT
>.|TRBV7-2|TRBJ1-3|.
CASSSLTTVGNTIYF
TGTGCCAGCAGCTCCCTCACGACAGTGGGCAACACCATATATTTT
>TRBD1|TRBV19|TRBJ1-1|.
CASNPTGWSEAFF
TGTGCCAGTAACCCGACAGGGTGGTCTGAAGCTTTCTTT
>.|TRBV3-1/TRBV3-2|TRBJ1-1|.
CASSHTSGRTEAFF
TGTGCCAGCAGCCACACCTCAGGGAGGACTGAAGCTTTCTTT
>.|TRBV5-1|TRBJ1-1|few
CASSLVGGGAEAFF
TGCGCCAGCAGCTTGGTTGGGGGAGGTGCTGAAGCTTTCTTT
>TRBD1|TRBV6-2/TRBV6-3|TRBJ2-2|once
CASSKHVDRANTGELFF
TGTGCCAGCAGCAAACACGTAGACAGGGCGAACACCGGGGAGCTGTTTTTT
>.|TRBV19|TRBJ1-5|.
CASSIPGHNNQPQHF
TGTGCCAGTAGTATCCCCGGACATAACAATCAGCCCCAGCATTTT
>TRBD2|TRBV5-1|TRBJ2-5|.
CASSTNSGGGETQYF
TGCGCCAGCAGCACAAATAGCGGGGGTGGGGAGACCCAGTACTTC
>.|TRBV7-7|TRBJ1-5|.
CASSLAEGQPQHF
TGTGCTAGCAGCTTAGCGGAGGGGCAGCCCCAGCATTTT
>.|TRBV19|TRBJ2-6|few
CATSPGWGNSGANVLTF
TGTGCCACGAGCCCAGGGTGGGGTAACTCTGGGGCCAACGTCCTGACTTTC
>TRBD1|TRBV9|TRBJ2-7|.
CASSVATGTGIAHEQYF
TGTGCCAGCAGCGTAGCTACGGGGACAGGGATAGCCCACGAGCAGTACTTC
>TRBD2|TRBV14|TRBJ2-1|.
CASSFTSGGRYNEQFF
TGTGCCAGCAGCTTCACCTCGGGGGGGCGATACAATGAGCAGTTCTTC
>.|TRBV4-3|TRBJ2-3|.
CASMGHLAGTDTQYF
TGCGCCAGCATGGGGCATTTGGCGGGCACAGATACGCAGTATTTT
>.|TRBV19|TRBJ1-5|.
CASKSGRRDSNQPQHF
TGTGCCAGTAAATCGGGGCGCAGGGACTCCAATCAGCCCCAGCATTTT
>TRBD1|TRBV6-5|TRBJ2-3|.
CASSPRDRGTDTQYF
TGTGCCAGCTCCCCCAGGGACAGGGGCACAGATACGCAGTATTTT
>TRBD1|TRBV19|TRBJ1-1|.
CASSIDRASNTEAFF
TGTGCCAGTAGTATTGACAGGGCGTCAAACACTGAAGCTTTCTTT
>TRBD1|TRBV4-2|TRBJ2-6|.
CASSQGPQGSGANVLTF
TGTGCCAGCAGCCAAGGCCCACAGGGGTCTGGGGCCAACGTCCTGACTTTC